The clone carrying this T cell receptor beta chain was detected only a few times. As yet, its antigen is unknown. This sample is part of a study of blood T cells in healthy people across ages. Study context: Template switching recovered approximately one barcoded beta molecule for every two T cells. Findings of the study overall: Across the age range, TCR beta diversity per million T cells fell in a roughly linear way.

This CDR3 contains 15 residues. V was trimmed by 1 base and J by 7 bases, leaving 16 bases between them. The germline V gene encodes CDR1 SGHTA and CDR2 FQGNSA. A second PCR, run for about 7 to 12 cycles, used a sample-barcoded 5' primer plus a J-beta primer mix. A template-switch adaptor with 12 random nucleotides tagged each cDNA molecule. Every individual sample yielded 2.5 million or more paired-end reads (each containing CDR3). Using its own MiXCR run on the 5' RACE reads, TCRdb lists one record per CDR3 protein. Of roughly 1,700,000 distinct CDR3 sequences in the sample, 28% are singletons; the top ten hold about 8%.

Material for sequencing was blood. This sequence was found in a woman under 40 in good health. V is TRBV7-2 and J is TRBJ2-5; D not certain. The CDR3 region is CASSLDDNPARTQYF. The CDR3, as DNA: TGTGCCAGCAGCTTAGACGACAACCCAGCAAGGACCCAGTACTTC.